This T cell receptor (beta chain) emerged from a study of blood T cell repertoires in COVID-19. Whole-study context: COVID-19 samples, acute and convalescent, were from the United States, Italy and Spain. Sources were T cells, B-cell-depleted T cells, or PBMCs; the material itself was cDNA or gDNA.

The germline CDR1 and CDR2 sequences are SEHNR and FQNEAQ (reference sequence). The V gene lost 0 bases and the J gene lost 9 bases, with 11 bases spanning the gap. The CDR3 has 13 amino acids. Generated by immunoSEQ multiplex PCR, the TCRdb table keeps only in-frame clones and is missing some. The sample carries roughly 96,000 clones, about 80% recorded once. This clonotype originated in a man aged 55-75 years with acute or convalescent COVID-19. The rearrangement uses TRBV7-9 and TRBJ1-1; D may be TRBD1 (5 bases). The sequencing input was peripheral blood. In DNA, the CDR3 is TGTGCCAGCAGCTTAGCGCAGGGAGGTAAAGCTTTCTTT. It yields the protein CASSLAQGGKAFF.